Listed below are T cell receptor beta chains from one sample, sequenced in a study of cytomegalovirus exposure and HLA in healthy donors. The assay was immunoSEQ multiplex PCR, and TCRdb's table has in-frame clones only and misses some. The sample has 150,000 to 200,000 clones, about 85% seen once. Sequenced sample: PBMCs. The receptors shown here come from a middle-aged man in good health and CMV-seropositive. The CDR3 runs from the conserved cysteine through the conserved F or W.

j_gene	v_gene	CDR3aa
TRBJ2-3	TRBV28	CASRTSGTGGTDTQYF
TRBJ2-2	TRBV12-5	CASGLETNTGELFF
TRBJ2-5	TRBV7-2	CASSLDTLGTQYF
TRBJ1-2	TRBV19	CASSWTGSYGYTF
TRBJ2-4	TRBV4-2	CASSQVGLGGDIQYF
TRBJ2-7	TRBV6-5	CASSLRQGNYEQYF
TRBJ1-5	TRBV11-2	CASSLQGSRNQPQHF
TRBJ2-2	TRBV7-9	CASSYPTSGGFTGELFF
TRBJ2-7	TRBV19	CASRDRGRYEQYF
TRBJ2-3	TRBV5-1	CASSLVPQDTQYF
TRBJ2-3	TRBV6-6	CASSYPSGGGTDTQYF
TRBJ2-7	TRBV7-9	CASSPGLAGLEQYF
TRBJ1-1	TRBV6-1	CASSEGGGAPGQGSAFF
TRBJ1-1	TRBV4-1	CASSQVYGNTEAFF
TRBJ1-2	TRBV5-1	CASSLPGSDGYTF
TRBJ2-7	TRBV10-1	CASSSGTSGSRSYEQYF
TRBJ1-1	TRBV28	CASSSIGGAAGNTEAFF
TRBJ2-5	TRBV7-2	CASSLEVTRKYF
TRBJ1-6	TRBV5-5	CASSLGGRGNSPLHF
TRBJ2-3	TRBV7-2	CASTPRGSTDTQYF
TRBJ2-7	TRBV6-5	CASSYSSLAANYEQYF
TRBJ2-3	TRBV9	CASSVAGRGTDTQYF
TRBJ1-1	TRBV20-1	CSASRGSAFF
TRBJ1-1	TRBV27	CASDISGGRGTEAFF
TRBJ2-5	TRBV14	CASNLAGGKTQYF
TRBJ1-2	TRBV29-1	CSVDAGLGGYTF
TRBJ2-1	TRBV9	CASSPTGGVAEQFF
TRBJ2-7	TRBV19	CASSSGQWYEQYF
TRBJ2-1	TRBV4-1	CASSQALTSGRADEQFF
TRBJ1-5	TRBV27	CASSLSGGSNQPQHF
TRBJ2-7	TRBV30	CAWSKRNEQYF
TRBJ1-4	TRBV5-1	CASSLGMGEKLFF
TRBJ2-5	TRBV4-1	CASSRFGLANQETQYF
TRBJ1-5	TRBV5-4	CASSLRGPRQPQHF
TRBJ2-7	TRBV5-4	CASSLGQVLGEQYF
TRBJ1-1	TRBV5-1	CASSLTSGVTEAFF
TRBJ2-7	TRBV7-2	CASSLVGTSGREVYF
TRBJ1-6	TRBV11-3	CASSLVRRVGQGNSPLHF
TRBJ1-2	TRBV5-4	CASSLAPGQGPYGYTF
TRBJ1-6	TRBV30	CAWSVTGLGNSPLHF
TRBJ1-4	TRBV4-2	CASRLSTGISEKLFF
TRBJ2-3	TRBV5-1	CASSLTGQGRTSTDTQYF
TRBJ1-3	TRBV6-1	CASRPGVAGNTIYF
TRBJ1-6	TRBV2	CASSDSGGHSPLHF
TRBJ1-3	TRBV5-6	CASSTTGSGNTIYF
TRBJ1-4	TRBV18	CASSTDSGPNEKLFF
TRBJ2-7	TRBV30	CAWRGDRWYEQYF
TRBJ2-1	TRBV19	CASSGPGGRRHEQFF
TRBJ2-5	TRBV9	CASSVARAGQGGRKTQYF
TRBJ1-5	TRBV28	CASSIGTGWNSNQPQHF
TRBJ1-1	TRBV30	CAWSRWGRLAEAFF